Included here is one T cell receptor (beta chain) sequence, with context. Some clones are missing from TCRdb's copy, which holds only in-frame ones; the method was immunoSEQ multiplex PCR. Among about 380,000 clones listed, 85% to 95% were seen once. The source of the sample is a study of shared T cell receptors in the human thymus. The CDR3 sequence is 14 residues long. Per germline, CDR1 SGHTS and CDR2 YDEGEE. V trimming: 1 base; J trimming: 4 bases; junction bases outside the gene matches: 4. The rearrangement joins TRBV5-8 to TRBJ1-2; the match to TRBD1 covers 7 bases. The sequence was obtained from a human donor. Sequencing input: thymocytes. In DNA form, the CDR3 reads TGTGCCAGCAGCTTGCGAGACAGGGCCTATGGCTACACCTTC. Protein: CASSLRDRAYGYTF.